A single sample gave rise to the 30 T cell receptor beta chains below, sequenced in a study of blood T cell repertoires in COVID-19. Profiling relied on immunoSEQ multiplex PCR, and the TCRdb table lists in-frame clones only, not all of them. Of fewer than 250,000 clones listed, approximately 83% were seen once; the top ten hold 2% to 3%. The sample consisted of peripheral blood. The receptors derive from a woman in her thirties or forties with active or convalescent COVID-19.

This clone came up once. Other DNA sequences within the sample encode an identical CDR3. This chain links TRBV27 with TRBJ2-7; a possible D gene is TRBD2 (6 bases). Germline CDR1 MNHEY, CDR2 SMNVEV (reference sequence). This CDR3 is built from 14 residues. Trimming stripped 0 bases from V and 5 bases from J, with 11 bases between. As DNA, the CDR3 is TGTGCCAGCAGTTTATCGTCTAGCGTGGACGAGCAGTACTTC. Protein sequence: CASSLSSSVDEQYF.

For the CDR3, the DNA is TGTGCCAGCAGCTCAGTCGCTGACAGGGGTTACGAAAAACTGTTTTTT. Protein: CASSSVADRGYEKLFF. The chain uses TRBV7-9 and TRBJ1-4, with 8 bases identical to TRBD1. V lost 4 bases and J lost 8; bases outside the gene matches: 12. CDR1 SEHNR and CDR2 FQNEAQ come from the germline V gene (reference sequence). CDR3 size: 16 residues.

The chain carries TRBV28 and TRBJ1-6; 7 bases are shared with TRBD1. V was clipped by 5 bases and J by 0 bases; unmatched bases: 13. CDR1 MDHEN and CDR2 SYDVKM come from the germline V gene. The CDR3 consists of 19 residues. The CDR3 protein is CASSLPPGQPSSYNSPLHF. The CDR3 DNA is TGTGCCAGCAGTCTGCCCCCGGGACAGCCAAGCTCCTATAATTCACCCCTCCACTTT.

This clone was detected a few times. The chain employs TRBV29-1 and TRBJ1-2; 7 bases align to TRBD1. V lost 7 bases and J lost 0; bases outside the gene matches: 8. This CDR3 region has 14 residues. Looked up from germline, CDR1 is SQVTM and CDR2 is ANQGSEA. CDR3 DNA: TGCAGCGGTGCCTCGGGACAGACTAACTATGGCTACACCTTC. Translating it yields CSGASGQTNYGYTF.

The sample holds a few counts of this clone. This rearrangement joins TRBV2 to TRBJ2-7; the match to TRBD2 covers 8 bases. V lost 9 bases, J lost 2 bases, and 9 bases stayed unmatched. From germline, CDR1 is SNHLY and CDR2 FYNNEI. The CDR3 runs to 14 residues. DNA of the CDR3: TGTGCCAGTATGTCCGGGACTAGTACCTACGAGCAGTACTTC. It translates to CASMSGTSTYEQYF.

The chain combines TRBV24-1 with TRBJ2-3; tentatively, D is TRBD1 (5 bases). The V and J ends lost 2 bases and 4 bases respectively, with 9 bases between them. This CDR3 has 14 residues. Germline V lookup: CDR1 KGHDR, CDR2 SFDVKD. The CDR3 protein is CATSDSDNPDTQYF. The DNA for the CDR3 is TGTGCCACCAGTGATTCGGACAATCCAGATACGCAGTATTTT.

The V and J genes are TRBV12-3 or TRBV12-4 and TRBJ2-1; 9 bases are a match to TRBD1. V lost 5 bases, J lost 6 bases, and 2 bases stayed unmatched. CDR3 length equals 13 residues. In DNA form, the CDR3 reads TGTGCCAGCAGTGAGGACAGGGGCAATGAGCAGTTCTTC. Translation: CASSEDRGNEQFF.

The chain couples TRBV30 to TRBJ2-7; D call uncertain. The CDR3 loop spans 12 amino acids. The germline V and J ends were trimmed by 4 bases and 2 bases, with 9 bases remaining between them. The germline gives CDR1 GTSNPN, CDR2 SVGIG (reference sequence). The CDR3 DNA reads as TGTGCCTGGATGCAGAACCCCTACGAGCAGTACTTC. It encodes CAWMQNPYEQYF.

This clone was detected a few times. J is TRBJ1-1 and V is TRBV19, with 7 bases aligning to TRBD1. The V and J ends lost 5 bases and 1 base, in that order; junction bases with no gene match: 13. Germline V lookup: CDR1 LNHDA, CDR2 SQIVND (reference sequence). This CDR3 comprises 17 residues. CDR3: CASSSRKTGQPNTEAFF. As DNA, the CDR3 is TGTGCCAGTAGTTCGCGAAAAACGGGACAGCCGAACACTGAAGCTTTCTTT.

The chain is built from TRBV7-8 and TRBJ1-2; D gene unclear. This CDR3 contains 12 residues. In germline, CDR1 is SGHVS, CDR2 FQNEAQ. V lost 5 bases to trimming and J lost 8 bases, with 12 bases between them. The CDR3 here is CASSPSVPGYTF. CDR3 DNA: TGTGCCAGCAGCCCCTCAGTCCCCGGCTACACCTTC.

The chain employs TRBV24-1 and TRBJ1-4; 9 bases are shared with TRBD1. The length of the CDR3 is 15 residues. V gave up 6 bases and J gave up 8 bases; unmatched junction bases: 9. Germline CDR1 KGHDR, CDR2 SFDVKD. DNA of the CDR3: TGTGCCACCAGTTCCAGCGGGACAGGGTTCGAAAAACTGTTTTTT. Translating it yields CATSSSGTGFEKLFF.

This sequence joins TRBV18 and TRBJ1-2; 7 nucleotides line up with TRBD1. The CDR3 sequence is 14 residues long. The V and J ends lost 6 bases and 3 bases, in that order; junction bases with no gene match: 7. Germline lookup yields CDR1 KGHSH and CDR2 LQKENI. This CDR3 is CASSPTGADYGYTF. The CDR3 region has the DNA TGTGCCAGCTCCCCTACAGGGGCTGACTATGGCTACACCTTC.

The chain links TRBV24-1 to TRBJ2-1; 14 nucleotides align to TRBD2. This CDR3 region has 15 residues. The V gene's germline CDR1 is KGHDR and CDR2 SFDVKD. V dropped 4 bases and J dropped 10; count of bases not matched to a gene: 5. The CDR3 protein is CATSEGTSGSWEQFF. The CDR3 region has the DNA TGTGCCACCAGTGAGGGGACTAGCGGGAGTTGGGAGCAGTTCTTC.

This clone was counted a single time. The rearrangement joins TRBV27 to TRBJ1-2; D perhaps matches TRBD1 (5 bases). This CDR3 has 17 residues. The V gene lost 5 bases and the J gene lost 1 base, with 20 bases spanning the gap. Germline CDR1 is MNHEY and CDR2 is SMNVEV (reference sequence). The CDR3 reads CASSLSGLDINNYGYTF. The CDR3 bases are TGTGCCAGCAGTCTCTCGGGACTCGATATTAATAACTATGGCTACACCTTC.

The chain is built from TRBV19 and TRBJ2-1; TRBD2 aligns across 14 bases. Germline V CDR1 and CDR2: LNHDA, SQIVND (reference sequence). V lost 5 bases and J lost 15; bases outside the gene matches: 15. This CDR3 has 16 residues. In DNA, the CDR3 is TGTGCCAGTAGTGTGGGAGGGACTAGCGGGAGAGGGAGTAGGTTCTTC. This sequence encodes CASSVGGTSGRGSRFF.

This clone was seen only a few times. CDR3 coding DNA: TGTGCCAGCAGTTACAACCCCCGACAGGGAACAGCCAAAAACATTCAGTACTTC. Amino acid sequence: CASSYNPRQGTAKNIQYF. The J gene is TRBJ2-4, the V gene TRBV6-2 or TRBV6-3; 7 nucleotides line up with TRBD1. The V and J ends lost 2 bases and 0 bases, in that order; junction bases with no gene match: 10. CDR3 size: 18 residues. Germline CDR1 reads MNHEY; CDR2 reads SVGEGT.

This chain joins TRBV10-3 and TRBJ2-2; D remains ambiguous. Trimming took 0 bases from V and 3 from J, leaving 5 bases between them. The CDR3 consists of 14 residues. Germline CDR1 ENHRY, CDR2 SYGVKD. CDR3 nucleotide sequence: TGTGCCATCAGTGAGTCAATCGACACCGGGGAGCTGTTTTTT. Translation gives CAISESIDTGELFF.

The chain combines TRBV24-1 with TRBJ1-2, with 8 bases matching TRBD1. Germline trimming cut 0 bases from V and 2 bases from J; bases unmatched to any gene: 4. The CDR3 is 16 residues long. CDR1 and CDR2 from the germline V gene are KGHDR and SFDVKD. The CDR3 DNA reads as TGTGCCACCAGTGATTTGAGGGCAGGGGGCAACTATGGCTACACCTTC. It encodes CATSDLRAGGNYGYTF.

The chain carries TRBV7-9 and TRBJ1-1; 9 bases are shared with TRBD1. The V gene end was trimmed by 5 bases and the J gene end by 4 bases; junction bases not matched to a gene: 5. This CDR3 is built from 14 residues. CDR1 and CDR2 (germline): SEHNR, FQNEAQ (reference sequence). The CDR3: CASSQGQGVTEAFF. The CDR3 bases are TGTGCCAGCAGCCAGGGACAGGGAGTCACTGAAGCTTTCTTT.

V and J are TRBV11-3 and TRBJ1-2, with 8 bases matching TRBD1. There are 13 residues in the CDR3. The germline gives CDR1 SGHNT, CDR2 YENEEA. J lost 8 bases, V lost 3 bases, and 5 bases had no gene match. The chain's CDR3 is CASSLDRVGGYTF. DNA for the CDR3: TGTGCCAGCAGCTTGGACAGGGTAGGAGGCTACACCTTC.

The chain is built from TRBV16 and TRBJ2-1, with unresolved D. Germline V gene data show CDR1 as KGHSY and CDR2 as FQNENV. This CDR3 region has 14 residues. Trimming stripped 3 bases from V and 7 bases from J, with 13 bases between. CDR3 nucleotides: TGTGCCAGCAGCCATTTCTCGGGTGTGAATGAGCAGTTCTTC. This sequence encodes CASSHFSGVNEQFF.

This clone showed up just once. This chain uses TRBV30 with TRBJ1-6; no clear D. The V gene lost 0 bases and the J gene lost 14 bases, with 17 bases spanning the gap. The CDR3 contains 14 residues. Germline CDR1 is GTSNPN and CDR2 is SVGIG (reference sequence). CDR3 coding DNA: TGTGCCTGGAGTGTATCTGGACGGGGTAGAGCCCTCCACTTT. This translates into CAWSVSGRGRALHF.

This clone has a single count. The J gene is TRBJ1-1, the V gene TRBV5-1, with D perhaps matching TRBD1 (6 bases). The CDR3 is 14 residues long. The V gene's germline CDR1 is SGHRS and CDR2 YFSETQ. Trimming removed 3 bases from V and 5 bases from J, with 14 bases in between. CDR3 bases: TGCGCCAGCAGCTCCCGGGCAGGGGTGACTGAAGCTTTCTTT. Its translation: CASSSRAGVTEAFF.

This clone was picked up a small number of times. The chain employs TRBV5-1 and TRBJ1-4; tentatively, D is TRBD1 (6 bases). The germline CDR1 and CDR2 sequences are SGHRS and YFSETQ. V lost 4 bases and J 4 bases, leaving 11 bases between the germline ends. The CDR3 loop spans 14 amino acids. The CDR3 coding sequence is TGCGCCAGCAGCCCTGGGGGCCTTAATGAAAAACTGTTTTTT. Translating it yields CASSPGGLNEKLFF.

This chain connects TRBV19 to TRBJ1-5; D gene ambiguous. Per germline, CDR1 LNHDA and CDR2 SQIVND (reference sequence). V dropped 3 bases and J dropped 7 bases, with 13 bases sitting between them. The CDR3 extends over 14 amino acids. The CDR3 loop is CASSIPPRNQPQHF. The CDR3 DNA reads TGTGCCAGTAGTATCCCCCCTAGGAACCAGCCCCAGCATTTT.

V usage is TRBV5-6 and J usage is TRBJ2-3, with D tentatively TRBD1 (6 bases). The V end lost 3 bases, the J end lost 5 bases, and 16 bases lay between the germline ends. CDR1 is SGHDT and CDR2 is YYEEEE in the germline V gene. This CDR3 spans 15 amino acids. The CDR3 is CASSSLNRDQDTQYF. For the CDR3, the DNA is TGTGCCAGCAGCTCCCTTAACAGGGATCAAGATACGCAGTATTTT.

This clone was counted once. The chain joins TRBV29-1 to TRBJ2-5, with TRBD2 matching 8 bases. V gave up 1 base and J gave up 5 bases; unmatched junction bases: 9. This CDR3 spans 15 amino acids. The germline V gene encodes CDR1 SQVTM and CDR2 ANQGSEA. The CDR3 nucleotides are TGCAGCGTTGAAGGCGGGAGGCCTCGGGGGGAGACCCAGTACTTC. Amino acids: CSVEGGRPRGETQYF. The whole variable domain, filled in from reference TRBV29-1 and TRBJ2-5, reads SAVISQKPSRDICQRGTSLTIQCQVDSQVTMMFWYRQQPGQSLTLIATANQGSEATYESGFVIDKFPISRPNLTFSTLTVSNMSPEDSSIYLCSVEGGRPRGETQYFGPGTRLLVL.

The genes are TRBV28 and TRBJ1-4; a possible D gene is TRBD1 (6 bases). The CDR3 extends over 14 amino acids. V was cut by 7 bases and J by 8 bases, with 17 bases left in between. CDR1 and CDR2 from the germline V gene are MDHEN and SYDVKM. The CDR3 DNA reads TGTGCCAGCACTATGGGACATAAATTAGAAAAACTGTTTTTT. Its protein product is CASTMGHKLEKLFF. The full variable domain, rest sourced from reference TRBV28 and TRBJ1-4, is DVKVTQSSRYLVKRTGEKVFLECVQDMDHENMFWYRQDPGLGLRLIYFSYDVKMKEKGDIPEGYSVSREKKERFSLILESASTNQTSMYLCASTMGHKLEKLFFGSGTQLSVL.

The rearrangement links TRBV19 to TRBJ1-4, with a possible D match to TRBD1 (6 bases). V was pared by 3 bases and J by 8 bases, with 16 bases between. CDR1 and CDR2 from the germline V gene are LNHDA and SQIVND (reference sequence). The length of the CDR3 is 15 residues. The CDR3 sequence: CASSIRDQGKEKLFF. The CDR3 DNA follows: TGTGCCAGTAGTATCCGGGATCAGGGGAAGGAAAAACTGTTTTTT. The full variable domain, its missing parts supplied by reference TRBV19 and TRBJ1-4, is DGGITQSPKYLFRKEGQNVTLSCEQNLNHDAMYWYRQDPGQGLRLIYYSQIVNDFQKGDIAEGYSVSREKKESFPLTVTSAQKNPTAFYLCASSIRDQGKEKLFFGSGTQLSVL.

This chain joins TRBV5-6 and TRBJ2-5, with D possibly matching TRBD2 (6 bases). Deletions cut 3 bases from V and 1 base from J, with 16 bases between. Germline CDR1 is SGHDT and CDR2 is YYEEEE. CDR3 size: 16 residues. In nucleotides, the CDR3 is TGTGCCAGCAGCTCAACTTTGCGGGACCTCCAAGAGACCCAGTACTTC. Its protein is CASSSTLRDLQETQYF.